This T cell receptor (beta chain) was obtained from a study of CD8 T cells in Susac syndrome. Trimming took 3 bases from V and 6 from J, leaving 13 bases between them. This CDR3 has 14 residues. CDR1 SGHRS and CDR2 YFSETQ come from the germline V gene. RNA, at about 0.45 to 1 ug, was reverse transcribed with random hexamers. Via MiXCR, TCRdb re-called the immunoSEQ multiplex PCR reads, giving one row per CDR3 protein. The sample records about 90,000 distinct CDR3 sequences, 85% to 95% being singletons. The chain employs TRBV5-1 and TRBJ2-1, with D unresolved. This TCR derives from a human donor in good health. Sequenced material: CD8+ T cells from PBMCs. CDR3 region: CASSYSGFVNEQFF. In DNA form, the CDR3 reads TGCGCCAGCAGCTATTCCGGGTTCGTCAATGAGCAGTTCTTC.